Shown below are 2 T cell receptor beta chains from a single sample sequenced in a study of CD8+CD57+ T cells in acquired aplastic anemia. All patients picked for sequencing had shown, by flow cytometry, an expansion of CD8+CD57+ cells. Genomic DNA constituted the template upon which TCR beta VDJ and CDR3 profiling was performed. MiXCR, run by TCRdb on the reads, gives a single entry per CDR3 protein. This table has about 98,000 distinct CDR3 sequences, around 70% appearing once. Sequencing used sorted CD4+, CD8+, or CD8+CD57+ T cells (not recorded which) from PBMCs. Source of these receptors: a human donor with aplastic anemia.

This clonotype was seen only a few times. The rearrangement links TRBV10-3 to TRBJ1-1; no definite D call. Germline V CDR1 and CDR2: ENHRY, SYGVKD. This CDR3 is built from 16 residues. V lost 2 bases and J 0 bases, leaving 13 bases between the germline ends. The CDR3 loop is CAISEPPHGLNTEAFF. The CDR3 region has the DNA TGTGCCATCAGTGAGCCCCCCCACGGGTTGAACACTGAAGCTTTCTTT.

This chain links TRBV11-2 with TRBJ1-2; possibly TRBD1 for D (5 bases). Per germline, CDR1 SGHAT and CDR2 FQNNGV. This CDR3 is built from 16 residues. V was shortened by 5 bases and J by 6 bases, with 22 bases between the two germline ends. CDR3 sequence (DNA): TGTGCCAGCAGCCCTCCCTCTAACGCCCAGGGTGATGGCTACACCTTC. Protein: CASSPPSNAQGDGYTF.